This T cell receptor (beta chain) was profiled in a study of T cells in Graves' hyperthyroidism and ophthalmopathy (dated by TCRdb to between 2018 and 2021). Notes on the research overall: Peripheral blood was collected at initial diagnosis, before any treatment. A discovery cohort of 95 to 100 patients, about 40 with Graves' ophthalmopathy and approximately 60 with stable Graves' hyperthyroidism, was used to find distinguishing TCR V-J signatures. An independent validation cohort of under 20 hyperthyroidism patients and 15 or so patients who later progressed to ophthalmopathy tested prospective prediction of ophthalmopathy. The roughly 90 discovery patients were divided at random into training and test sets in a 7:3 ratio. In several Graves' hyperthyroidism patients, the study also compared T-cell repertoires from thyroid tissue with T-cell repertoires from blood. After sampling, hyperthyroidism patients received methimazole starting at 30 mg daily, and ophthalmopathy patients received high-dose intravenous methylprednisolone. TCR Vbeta CDR3 sequencing of 120 to 150 peripheral blood samples (approximately 44 ophthalmopathy, roughly 74 hyperthyroidism and approximately 17 progressor patients) is reported in the paper.

Stable Graves' hyperthyroidism was defined as the absence of progression to ophthalmopathy over 18 months of follow-up. Hyperthyroidism patients were aged 18 to 65 years and newly diagnosed, with disease duration of less than 2 months. The study excluded patients with uncontrolled infections, other autoimmune diseases, pregnancy or lactation. Clinical symptoms, serum thyroxine and TRAb, thyroid ultrasound, and orbital computed tomography formed the basis for the diagnoses. Ficoll-Paque density gradient centrifugation was used to isolate PBMCs from 9.5 to 10 ml of fresh peripheral blood. Total RNA was extracted with Trizol reagent, and quality was checked on an Agilent 2100 Bioanalyzer. This clonotype showed up many times. The antigen this receptor binds is unknown. Per-base qualities were not stored, and no clone one base away is much larger. The CDR3 has 16 amino acids, counting the end cysteine and phenylalanine. Solely the CDR3 DNA is kept, with 48 bases framed from the first base. Ends trimmed: V by 5 bases, J by 0 bases; bases unmatched to a gene: 8.

Summary of the overall study and its limitations: During validation, the model predicted progression to ophthalmopathy a median of roughly 7.1 months ahead of onset, with approximately 71% sensitivity and almost 75% specificity. In cross-validation, a model built on a 13 V-J signature told ophthalmopathy apart from stable hyperthyroidism with 85% to 90% sensitivity and approximately 81% specificity, and in testing the same model reached 80%/75%. Most expanded thyroid clonotypes (frequency above 0.001) were also detected in blood, suggesting blood repertoires may reflect thyroid immune responses. No statistical method was used to fix the sample size in advance, and group allocation was not hidden from the investigators.

Amplification of TCR beta CDR3 regions was carried out from RNA transcripts. The TCR CDR3 was subjected to a first round of RT-PCR using the HTBI primer set and the Qiagen OneStep RT-PCR kit. Libraries were constructed in a second round of multiplex PCR, after which size selection and purification were performed. Sequencing of the libraries was done on an Illumina HiSeq2000 using paired-end 100 bp reads. In the source study's methods: SOAPnuke was used to process the raw data, with reads discarded if the reads contained adapters or uncalled bases, had a mean Phred below 15, or lacked an exact constant-primer or identifier match. High-quality paired reads were merged using COPE v1.2.5, and each unique nucleotide sequence was defined as a clonotype. Clonotypes were aligned to IMGT TRBV, TRBD and TRBJ reference segments using MiTCR v1.1. The analysis was restricted to V-J combinations with a frequency above 0.0001, which together covered 99.2% of the repertoires. The TCS score was defined as the ratio of F50 (clonal expansion) to E x V (chaos), calculated using BLOSUM62-based TCRdist between CDR3 peptides within each V-J. Welch's t-statistics and random forest reduced 500 to 650 V-J features to 13, which were used in a naive Bayes classifier (R e1071). Using fastp trimming at Q25 and MiXCR clonotype assembly, TCRdb reanalyzed the public sequencing data and kept in-frame beta chains. Identical CDR3 protein sequences are pooled into one entry, listed with their most common genes and DNA. In this record, the V and J calls reflect TCRdb's handling and not the investigators' own analysis. For this sample the table gives 200,000 to 250,000 distinct CDR3 sequences, of which 15% to 20% were detected only once. The top ten clonotypes cover 50% of the sample.

The origin of this receptor is a man aged 50 or older with Graves' hyperthyroidism. The sample comprised blood. In this chain, TRBV12-3 or TRBV12-4 is recombined with TRBJ2-7, and 9 bases in between align with TRBD2. For the CDR3, the sequence is CASSTLAGISSYEQYF. The DNA reads TGTGCCAGCAGTACCCTAGCGGGAATAAGCTCCTACGAGCAGTACTTC.